This TCR beta chain emerged from a study of synovial regulatory T cells in juvenile arthritis. The CDR3 is made up of 13 amino acids. The DNA sequence is not available. Germline-derived CDR1 and CDR2 are MDHEN and SYDVKM. Assay used: immunoSEQ multiplex PCR; TCRdb lists only in-frame clones, some missing. This repertoire includes roughly 10,000 clones. The receptor comes from a donor aged 2-35 years with juvenile idiopathic arthritis. Sequencing input: Treg cells from blood. Stated subset: remaining (HLA-DR-negative) circulating blood Treg cells. The gene calls are TRBV28 and TRBJ2-7; TCRdb reports TRBD2, a call that lacks DNA to check it against. This CDR3 is CASSLPVSYEQYF.